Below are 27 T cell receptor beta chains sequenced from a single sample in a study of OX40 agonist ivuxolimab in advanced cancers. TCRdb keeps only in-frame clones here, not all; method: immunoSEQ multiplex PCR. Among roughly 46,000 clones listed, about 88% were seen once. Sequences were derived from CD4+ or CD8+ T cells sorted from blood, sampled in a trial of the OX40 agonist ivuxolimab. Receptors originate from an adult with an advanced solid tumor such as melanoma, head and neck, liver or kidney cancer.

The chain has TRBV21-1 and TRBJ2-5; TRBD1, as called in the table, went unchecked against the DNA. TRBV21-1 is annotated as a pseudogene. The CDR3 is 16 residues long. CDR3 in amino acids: CASSKERLRSGETQYF. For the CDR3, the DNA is TGTGCCAGCAGCAAAGAAAGGCTCCGCTCAGGAGAGACCCAGTACTTC.

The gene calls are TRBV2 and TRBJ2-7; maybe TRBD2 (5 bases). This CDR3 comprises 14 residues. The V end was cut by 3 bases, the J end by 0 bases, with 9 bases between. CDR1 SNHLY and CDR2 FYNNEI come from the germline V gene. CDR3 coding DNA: TGTGCCAGCAGTGACGGCGGACTCTCCTACGAGCAGTACTTC. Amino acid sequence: CASSDGGLSYEQYF.

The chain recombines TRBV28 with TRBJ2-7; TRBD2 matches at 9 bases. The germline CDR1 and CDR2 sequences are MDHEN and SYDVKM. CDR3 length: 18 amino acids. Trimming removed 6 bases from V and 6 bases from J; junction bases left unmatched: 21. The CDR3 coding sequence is TGTGCCAGCAGCCCTCCTGGACCGGGCCTAGCGGGAAGGTTCGAGCAGTACTTC. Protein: CASSPPGPGLAGRFEQYF.

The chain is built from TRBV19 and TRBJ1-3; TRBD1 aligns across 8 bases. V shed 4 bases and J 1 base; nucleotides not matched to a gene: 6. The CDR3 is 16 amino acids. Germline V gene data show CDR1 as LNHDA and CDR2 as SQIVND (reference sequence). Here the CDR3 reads CASSKFGQGSGNTIYF. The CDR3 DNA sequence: TGTGCCAGTAGTAAATTCGGACAGGGATCTGGAAACACCATATATTTT.

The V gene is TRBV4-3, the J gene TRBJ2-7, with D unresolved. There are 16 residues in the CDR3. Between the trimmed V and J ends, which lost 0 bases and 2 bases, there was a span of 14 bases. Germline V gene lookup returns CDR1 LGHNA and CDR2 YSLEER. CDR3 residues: CASSQDCGGLPYEQYF. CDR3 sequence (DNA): TGCGCCAGCAGCCAAGACTGCGGCGGCCTCCCCTACGAGCAGTACTTC.

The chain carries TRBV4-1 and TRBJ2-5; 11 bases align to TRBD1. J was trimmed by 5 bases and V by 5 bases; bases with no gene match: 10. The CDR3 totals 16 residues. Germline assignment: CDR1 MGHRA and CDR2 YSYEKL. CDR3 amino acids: CASSAGGQGAWETQYF. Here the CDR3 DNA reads TGCGCCAGCAGCGCGGGTGGACAGGGGGCGTGGGAGACCCAGTACTTC.

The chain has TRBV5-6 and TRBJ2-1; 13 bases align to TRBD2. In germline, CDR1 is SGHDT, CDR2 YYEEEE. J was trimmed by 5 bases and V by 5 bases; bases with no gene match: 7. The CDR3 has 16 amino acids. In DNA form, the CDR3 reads TGTGCCAGCAGTTGGTGGACTAGCGGGAGCCACAATGAGCAGTTCTTC. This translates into CASSWWTSGSHNEQFF.

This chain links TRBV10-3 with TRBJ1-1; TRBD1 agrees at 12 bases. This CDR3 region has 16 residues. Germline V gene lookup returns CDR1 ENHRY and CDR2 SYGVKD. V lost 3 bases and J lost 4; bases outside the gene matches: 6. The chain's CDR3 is CAISEGGQGAITEAFF. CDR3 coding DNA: TGTGCCATCAGTGAAGGGGGACAGGGGGCAATCACTGAAGCTTTCTTT.

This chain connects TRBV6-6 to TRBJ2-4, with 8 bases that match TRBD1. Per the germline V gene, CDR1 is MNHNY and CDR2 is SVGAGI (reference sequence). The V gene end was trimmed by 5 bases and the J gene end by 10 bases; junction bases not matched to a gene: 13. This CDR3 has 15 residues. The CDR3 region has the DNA TGTGCCAGCAGTATAAAGGGCCAGGGGGCAGGGATTCAGTACTTC. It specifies CASSIKGQGAGIQYF.

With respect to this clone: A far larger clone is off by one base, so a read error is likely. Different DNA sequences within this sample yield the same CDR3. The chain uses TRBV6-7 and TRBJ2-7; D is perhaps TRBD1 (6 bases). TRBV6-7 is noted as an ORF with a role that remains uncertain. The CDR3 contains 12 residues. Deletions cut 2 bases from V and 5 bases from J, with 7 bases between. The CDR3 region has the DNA TGTGCCAGCAGTTACAACAGGGACGAGCAGTACTTC. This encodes CASSYNRDEQYF.

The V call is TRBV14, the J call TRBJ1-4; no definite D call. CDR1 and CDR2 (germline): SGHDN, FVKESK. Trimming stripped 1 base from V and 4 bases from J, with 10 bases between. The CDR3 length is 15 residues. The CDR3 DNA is TGTGCCAGCAGCCAAGGATCAACAGTTAATGAAAAACTGTTTTTT. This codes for CASSQGSTVNEKLFF.

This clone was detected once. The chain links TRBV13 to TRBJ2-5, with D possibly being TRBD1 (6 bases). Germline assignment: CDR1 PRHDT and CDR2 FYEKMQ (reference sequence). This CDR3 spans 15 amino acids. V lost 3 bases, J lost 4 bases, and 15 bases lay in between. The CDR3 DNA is TGTGCCAGCAGCTTTAACAGGGCCTTTGGAGAGACCCAGTACTTC. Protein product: CASSFNRAFGETQYF.

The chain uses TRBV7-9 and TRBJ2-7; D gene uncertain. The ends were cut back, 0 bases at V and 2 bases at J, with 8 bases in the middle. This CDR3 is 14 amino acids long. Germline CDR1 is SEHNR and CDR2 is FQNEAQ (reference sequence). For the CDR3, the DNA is TGTGCCAGCAGCTTAGCGGTCAGCCCCTACGAGCAGTACTTC. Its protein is CASSLAVSPYEQYF.

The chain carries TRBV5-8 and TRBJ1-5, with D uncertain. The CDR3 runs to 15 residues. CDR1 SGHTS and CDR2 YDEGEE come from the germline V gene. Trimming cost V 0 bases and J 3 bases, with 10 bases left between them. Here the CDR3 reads CASSLVGATNQPQHF. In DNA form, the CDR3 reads TGTGCCAGCAGCTTGGTGGGCGCTACCAATCAGCCCCAGCATTTT.

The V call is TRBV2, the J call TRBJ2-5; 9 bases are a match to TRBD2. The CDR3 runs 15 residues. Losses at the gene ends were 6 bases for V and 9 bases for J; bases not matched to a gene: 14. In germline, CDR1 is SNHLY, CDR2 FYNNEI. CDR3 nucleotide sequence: TGTGCCAGCAGGGAGGTAGCGGGGGAGCCTGGGGCCCAGTACTTC. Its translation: CASREVAGEPGAQYF.

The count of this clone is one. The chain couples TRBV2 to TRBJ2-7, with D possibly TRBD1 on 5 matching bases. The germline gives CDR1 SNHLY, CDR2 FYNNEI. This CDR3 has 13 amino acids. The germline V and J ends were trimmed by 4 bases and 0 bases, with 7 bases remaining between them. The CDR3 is CASSGDSSYEQYF. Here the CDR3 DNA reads TGTGCCAGCAGTGGTGACAGCTCCTACGAGCAGTACTTC. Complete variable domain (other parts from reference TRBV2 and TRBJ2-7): EPEVTQTPSHQVTQMGQEVILRCVPISNHLYFYWYRQILGQKVEFLVSFYNNEISEKSEIFDDQFSVERPDGSNFTLKIRSTKLEDSAMYFCASSGDSSYEQYFGPGTRLTVT.

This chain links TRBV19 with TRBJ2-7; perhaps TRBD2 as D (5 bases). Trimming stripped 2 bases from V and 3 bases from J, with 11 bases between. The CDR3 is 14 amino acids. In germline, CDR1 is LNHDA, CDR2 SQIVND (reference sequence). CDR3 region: CASSIYYGLYEQYF. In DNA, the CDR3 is TGTGCCAGTAGTATATATTACGGACTCTACGAGCAGTACTTC. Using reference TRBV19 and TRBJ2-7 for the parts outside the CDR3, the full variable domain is DGGITQSPKYLFRKEGQNVTLSCEQNLNHDAMYWYRQDPGQGLRLIYYSQIVNDFQKGDIAEGYSVSREKKESFPLTVTSAQKNPTAFYLCASSIYYGLYEQYFGPGTRLTVT.

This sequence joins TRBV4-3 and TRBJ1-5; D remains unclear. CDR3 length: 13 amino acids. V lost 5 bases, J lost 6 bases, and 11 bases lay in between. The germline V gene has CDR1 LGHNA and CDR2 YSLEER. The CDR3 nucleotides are TGCGCCAGCAGCAGGACCACGGGTCAGCCCCAGCATTTT. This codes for CASSRTTGQPQHF.

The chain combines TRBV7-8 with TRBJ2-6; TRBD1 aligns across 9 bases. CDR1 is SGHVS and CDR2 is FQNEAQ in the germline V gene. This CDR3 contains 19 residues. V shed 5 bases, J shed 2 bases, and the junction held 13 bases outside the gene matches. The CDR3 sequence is CASSVSGQGTFAGANVLTF. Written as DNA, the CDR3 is TGTGCCAGCAGCGTATCCGGACAGGGGACTTTCGCTGGGGCCAACGTCCTGACTTTC.

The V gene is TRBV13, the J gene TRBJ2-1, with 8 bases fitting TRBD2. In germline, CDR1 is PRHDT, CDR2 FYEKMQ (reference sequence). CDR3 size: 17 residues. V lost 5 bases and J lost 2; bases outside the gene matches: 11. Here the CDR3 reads CASSPPDGGGPYNEQFF. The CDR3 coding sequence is TGTGCCAGCAGCCCGCCCGACGGGGGGGGCCCCTACAATGAGCAGTTCTTC.

The CDR3 DNA reads as TGTGCCAGCATCGTCCCGGGACAGGGTACCTATGGCTACACCTTC. This codes for CASIVPGQGTYGYTF. This sequence joins TRBV2 and TRBJ1-2; 9 nucleotides agree with TRBD1. The germline V gene encodes CDR1 SNHLY and CDR2 FYNNEI. This CDR3 has 15 amino acids. The V segment lost 7 bases and the J segment 4 bases; nucleotides outside the gene matches: 10.

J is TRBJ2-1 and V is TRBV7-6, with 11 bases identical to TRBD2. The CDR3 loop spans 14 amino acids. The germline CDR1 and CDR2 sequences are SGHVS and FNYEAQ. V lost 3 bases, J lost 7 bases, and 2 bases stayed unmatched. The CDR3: CASSFSGGANEQFF. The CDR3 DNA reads TGTGCCAGCAGCTTTAGCGGGGGGGCAAATGAGCAGTTCTTC.

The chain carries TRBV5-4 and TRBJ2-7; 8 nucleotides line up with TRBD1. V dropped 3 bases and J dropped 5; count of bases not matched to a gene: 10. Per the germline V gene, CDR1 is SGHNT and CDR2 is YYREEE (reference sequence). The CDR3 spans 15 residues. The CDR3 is CASSSRDRFGHEQYF. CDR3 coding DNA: TGTGCCAGCAGCTCAAGGGACAGGTTCGGGCACGAGCAGTACTTC. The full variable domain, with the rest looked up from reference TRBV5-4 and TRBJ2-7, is ETGVTQSPTHLIKTRGQQVTLRCSSQSGHNTVSWYQQALGQGPQFIFQYYREEENGRGNFPPRFSGLQFPNYSSELNVNALELDDSALYLCASSSRDRFGHEQYFGPGTRLTVT.

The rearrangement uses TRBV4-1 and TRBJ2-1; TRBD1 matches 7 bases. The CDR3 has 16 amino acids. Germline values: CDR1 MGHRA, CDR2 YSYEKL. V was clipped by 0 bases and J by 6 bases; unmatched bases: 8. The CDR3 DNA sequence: TGCGCCAGCAGCCAAGATGAGCAGGGGGTAGGCAATGAGCAGTTCTTC. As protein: CASSQDEQGVGNEQFF.

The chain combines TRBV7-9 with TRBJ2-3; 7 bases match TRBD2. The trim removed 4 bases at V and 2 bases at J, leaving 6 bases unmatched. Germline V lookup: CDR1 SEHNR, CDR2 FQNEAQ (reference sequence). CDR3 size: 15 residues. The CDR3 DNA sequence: TGTGCCAGCAGCTGGGACTATCCCTCCACAGATACGCAGTATTTT. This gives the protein CASSWDYPSTDTQYF.

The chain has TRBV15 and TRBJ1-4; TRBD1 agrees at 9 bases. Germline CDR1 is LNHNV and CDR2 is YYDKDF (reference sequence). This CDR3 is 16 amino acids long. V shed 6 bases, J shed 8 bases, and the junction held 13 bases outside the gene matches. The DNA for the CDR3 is TGTGCCACCAGTAAAATCACCGGGACAGGGAGAGAAAAACTGTTTTTT. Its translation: CATSKITGTGREKLFF.

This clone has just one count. For the CDR3, the DNA is TGCGCCAGCAGCCCATGGACTAGCGGGTCGTACGAGCAGTACTTC. Translating it yields CASSPWTSGSYEQYF. The gene calls are TRBV5-1 and TRBJ2-7, with TRBD2 matching over 11 bases. CDR1 and CDR2 (germline): SGHRS, YFSETQ. With 4 bases clipped from V and 4 bases from J, the junction kept 7 bases outside the gene matches. The CDR3 extends over 15 amino acids.